These 17 T cell receptor beta chains originate from one sample sequenced in a study of T-cell reconstitution after alpha-beta-depleted transplantation in children. The TCRbeta library was prepared with unique molecular identifiers. TCRdb reanalysed the PCR reads using MiXCR and keeps one entry per CDR3 protein. The table lists roughly 300,000 distinct CDR3 sequences, around a tenth of them singletons. The sequencing used peripheral blood, collected 180 days after TCRalphabeta/CD19-depleted stem cell transplant. These receptors all stem from a male patient aged 2 to 9 who had a stem cell transplant for chronic granulomatous disease, so the T cells may come from the graft donor.

This clonotype was found many times. The chain uses TRBV6-5 and TRBJ2-1; D is unresolved. This CDR3 comprises 11 residues. Trimming stripped 7 bases from V and 6 bases from J, with 7 bases between. Germline CDR1 reads MNHEY; CDR2 reads SVGAGI. CDR3 DNA: TGTGCCAGCACTCACATCAATGAGCAGTTCTTC. Translation: CASTHINEQFF.

This clonotype was seen at least ten times. J is TRBJ2-5 and V is TRBV20-1; D gene ambiguous. The germline CDR1 and CDR2 sequences are DFQATT and SNEGSKA (reference sequence). The CDR3 totals 14 residues. Trimming shortened V by 3 bases and J by 4 bases, and 15 bases separated the two germline ends. The CDR3 DNA sequence: TGCAGTGCTAGTGTGGCAGGTGGTGGAGAGACCCAGTACTTC. Its translation is CSASVAGGGETQYF.

This clonotype came up many times. The chain couples TRBV29-1 to TRBJ2-5; D might be TRBD1 (5 bases). V shed 5 bases and J shed 3 bases, with 16 bases lying between them. Per germline, CDR1 SQVTM and CDR2 ANQGSEA. The CDR3 is 14 residues long. The CDR3 spells CSVSREGLKETQYF. The CDR3 region has the DNA TGCAGCGTTTCCAGGGAAGGTCTGAAAGAGACCCAGTACTTC.

This clonotype has just a few counts. The chain has TRBV10-3 and TRBJ2-3, with a weak D call TRBD2 (5 bases). V dropped 3 bases and J dropped 0 bases, with 7 bases sitting between them. Germline lookup yields CDR1 ENHRY and CDR2 SYGVKD. The CDR3 totals 14 residues. CDR3 bases: TGTGCCATCAGTGATGGCGGGAGCACAGATACGCAGTATTTT. Protein sequence: CAISDGGSTDTQYF.

The table lists this clonotype with many counts. The CDR3 loop reads CASSRGLGGTGLNTEAFF. As DNA, the CDR3 is TGTGCCAGCAGCCGGGGTTTGGGAGGGACAGGGCTGAACACTGAAGCTTTCTTT. The rearrangement uses TRBV12-3 or TRBV12-4 and TRBJ1-1, with 9 positions matching TRBD1. J lost 0 bases, V lost 6 bases, and 14 bases had no gene match. The CDR3 has 18 amino acids.

This clonotype was counted at least ten times. The chain joins TRBV5-1 to TRBJ2-1, with D possibly being TRBD1 (5 bases). In germline, CDR1 is SGHRS, CDR2 YFSETQ. The CDR3 is 13 amino acids. Trimming shortened V by 4 bases and J by 5 bases, and 10 bases separated the two germline ends. The DNA of the CDR3 is TGCGCCAGCAGCAACCCGACAGACAATGAGCAGTTCTTC. This codes for CASSNPTDNEQFF. The full variable domain, its missing parts supplied by reference TRBV5-1 and TRBJ2-1, is KAGVTQTPRYLIKTRGQQVTLSCSPISGHRSVSWYQQTPGQGLQFLFEYFSETQRNKGNFPGRFSGRQFSNSRSEMNVSTLELGDSALYLCASSNPTDNEQFFGPGTRLTVL.

Points on this clonotype: This clone may be a read error of a much larger clone one base away. J is TRBJ2-2 and V is TRBV12-3 or TRBV12-4; a weak D match, TRBD2 (6 bases). The CDR3 loop spans 13 amino acids. In DNA form, the CDR3 reads TGTGCCAGCAACCAACTAGCTGCCGGGAAGCTGTTTTTT. Amino acid sequence: CASNQLAAGKLFF.

This clonotype appeared many times. The genes are TRBV6-1 and TRBJ1-1, with D unresolved. This CDR3 comprises 15 residues. Trimming removed 4 bases from V and 0 bases from J, with 12 bases in between. Germline CDR1 and CDR2: MNHNS and SASEGT. The CDR3 reads CASSAYMRMNTEAFF. Written as DNA, the CDR3 is TGTGCCAGCAGTGCTTACATGAGAATGAACACTGAAGCTTTCTTT.

The gene calls are TRBV18 and TRBJ2-6; perhaps TRBD2 as D (6 bases). Germline CDR1 is KGHSH and CDR2 is LQKENI. The ends were cut back, 2 bases at V and 0 bases at J, with 8 bases in the middle. The CDR3 is 16 amino acids. CDR3: CASSPVGSSGANVLTF. The CDR3 nucleotides read TGTGCCAGCTCACCAGTCGGGAGCTCTGGGGCCAACGTCCTGACTTTC.

This clonotype was detected many times. The V and J genes are TRBV7-6 and TRBJ2-3, with 8 bases identical to TRBD2. The length of the CDR3 is 15 residues. Per the germline V gene, CDR1 is SGHVS and CDR2 is FNYEAQ. V lost 6 bases and J lost 2; bases outside the gene matches: 7. The CDR3 sequence is CASSSLLAATDTQYF. The CDR3, as DNA: TGTGCCAGCAGTTCGCTACTAGCGGCCACAGATACGCAGTATTTT.

This clonotype appeared many times. The V gene is TRBV27, the J gene TRBJ2-4; tentative D call: TRBD2 (6 bases). This CDR3 has 14 amino acids. V was shortened by 3 bases and J by 8 bases, with 14 bases between the two germline ends. Germline CDR1 MNHEY, CDR2 SMNVEV (reference sequence). The CDR3 protein is CASSLAEGYDIQYF. In DNA form, the CDR3 reads TGTGCCAGCAGTTTGGCGGAGGGGTATGACATTCAGTACTTC.

Ten or more counts support this clonotype. The chain is built from TRBV7-2 and TRBJ2-3, with no clear D. V lost 8 bases to trimming and J lost 7 bases, with 19 bases between them. Germline CDR1 SGHTA, CDR2 FQGNSA. The CDR3 covers 14 residues. The CDR3 DNA follows: TGTGCCAGCGCAGGACGGAATAGCAGAAATACGCAGTATTTT. Protein: CASAGRNSRNTQYF.

This clonotype was seen many times. V is TRBV27 and J is TRBJ2-2; D gene ambiguous. The germline V gene encodes CDR1 MNHEY and CDR2 SMNVEV (reference sequence). This CDR3 contains 13 residues. Trimming shortened V by 2 bases and J by 6 bases, and 7 bases separated the two germline ends. DNA of the CDR3: TGTGCCAGCAGTTTACGGCCCCCCGGGGAGCTGTTTTTT. It translates to CASSLRPPGELFF.

This clonotype was seen ten or more times. The chain links TRBV20-1 to TRBJ2-1, with TRBD2 matching 14 bases. The germline gives CDR1 DFQATT, CDR2 SNEGSKA (reference sequence). The CDR3 totals 19 residues. V trimming: 3 bases; J trimming: 3 bases; junction bases outside the gene matches: 13. CDR3 sequence: CSASWGLAGAKLFYNEQFF. The CDR3 coding sequence is TGCAGTGCTAGCTGGGGACTAGCGGGGGCCAAACTCTTCTACAATGAGCAGTTCTTC.

This clonotype was counted a few times. The rearrangement links TRBV5-1 to TRBJ2-5, with a possible D match to TRBD1 (6 bases). The V end was cut by 1 base, the J end by 3 bases, with 13 bases between. The CDR3 has 15 amino acids. CDR1 SGHRS and CDR2 YFSETQ come from the germline V gene. The CDR3 sequence is CASSLFPGAEETQYF. DNA for the CDR3: TGCGCCAGCAGCTTGTTTCCAGGGGCGGAAGAGACCCAGTACTTC.

In this sample, this clonotype turned up many times. The chain couples TRBV5-1 to TRBJ2-7, with 10 bases that match TRBD2. CDR1 SGHRS and CDR2 YFSETQ come from the germline V gene. After removal of 4 bases from V and 2 bases from J, the junction contained 6 bases not matched to a gene. This CDR3 spans 15 amino acids. CDR3 loop: CASSGGLAAPYEQYF. DNA for the CDR3: TGCGCCAGCAGCGGCGGACTAGCGGCACCCTACGAGCAGTACTTC.

This clonotype occurred many times. The CDR3 reads CASSEKGTVSYNEQFF. DNA for the CDR3: TGTGCCAGCAGCGAAAAAGGGACTGTTTCCTACAATGAGCAGTTCTTC. V usage is TRBV7-3 and J usage is TRBJ2-1; the D gene is possibly TRBD2 (6 bases). The CDR3 loop spans 16 amino acids. Germline assignment: CDR1 SGHTA and CDR2 FQGTGA. V gave up 5 bases and J gave up 1 base, with 15 bases separating them.